This is a list of T cell receptor beta chains from one sample in a study of T cells after posttransplantation cyclophosphamide. Clones were read by immunoSEQ multiplex PCR, and TCRdb kept only the in-frame ones, dropping some. The sample shows under 45,000 clones, no singletons; the ten largest hold more than 4.5%. Sequencing was carried out using PBMCs. These receptors came from a woman aged 45-60 years in good health and a related stem cell transplant donor. Both conserved end residues are part of each CDR3. D genes are given only for firm matches. Clone size, where shown, is once, few, many, or a class for clones that have expanded.

D gene	V gene	clone size	J gene	CDR3 protein	CDR3 DNA
-	TRBV28	many	TRBJ1-6	CASSWGGQRSPLHF	TGTGCCAGCAGTTGGGGGGGGCAGAGGTCACCCCTCCACTTT
TRBD1	TRBV6-5	many	TRBJ1-2	CASSYGKGANPRGYTF	TGTGCCAGCAGTTACGGGAAGGGGGCGAATCCGCGGGGCTACACCTTC
-	TRBV18	many	TRBJ2-1	CASSLGHEQFF	TGTGCCAGCTCATTGGGGCATGAGCAGTTCTTC
-	TRBV18	many	TRBJ1-2	CASSPRSSDGYTF	TGTGCCAGCTCACCCCGATCCAGCGATGGCTACACCTTC
-	TRBV30	many	TRBJ1-1	CAWRIGTLNTEAFF	TGTGCCTGGAGGATTGGGACATTGAACACTGAAGCTTTCTTT
-	TRBV4-3	many	TRBJ1-2	CASSQDFAANYGYTF	TGCGCCAGCAGCCAAGATTTCGCAGCTAACTATGGCTACACCTTC
-	TRBV6-6	many	TRBJ1-5	CASRREQGDSNQPQHF	TGTGCCAGCAGGAGGGAACAGGGTGATAGCAATCAGCCCCAGCATTTT
-	TRBV4-3	many	TRBJ1-4	CASRADLGKEGEKLFF	TGCGCCAGCAGAGCCGACCTGGGGAAGGAGGGAGAAAAACTGTTTTTT
TRBD1	TRBV7-2	few	TRBJ2-5	CASSQQGAQETQYF	TGTGCCAGCAGCCAACAGGGGGCGCAGGAGACCCAGTACTTC
TRBD1	TRBV29-1	many	TRBJ2-7	CSVGVGQGTEQYF	TGCAGCGTTGGGGTGGGACAGGGGACCGAGCAGTACTTC
TRBD1	TRBV7-8	many	TRBJ1-5	CASSFGTASNQPQHF	TGTGCCAGCAGCTTTGGGACAGCTTCCAATCAGCCCCAGCATTTT
-	TRBV6-1	many	TRBJ2-1	CASSSHGGVTNEQFF	TGTGCCAGCAGTTCACATGGGGGCGTTACGAATGAGCAGTTCTTC
-	TRBV11-3	many	TRBJ2-1	CASSSRRGAQDNEQFF	TGTGCCAGCAGCTCTAGACGGGGGGCGCAAGACAATGAGCAGTTCTTC
-	TRBV5-6	many	TRBJ1-1	CASSFSPLASSTEAFF	TGTGCCAGCAGCTTCTCGCCTTTAGCCTCTTCCACTGAAGCTTTCTTT
-	TRBV7-2	many	TRBJ2-7	CASSQTTGSSYEQYF	TGTGCCAGCAGCCAAACTACAGGGAGCTCCTACGAGCAGTACTTC
TRBD1	TRBV5-6	many	TRBJ2-7	CASSLGQGEYEQYF	TGTGCCAGCAGCTTGGGACAGGGTGAATACGAGCAGTACTTC
-	TRBV10-3	many	TRBJ1-1	CAITQAFLNTEAFF	TGTGCCATCACGCAGGCTTTCTTGAACACTGAAGCTTTCTTT
-	TRBV11-3	many	TRBJ1-1	CASRQGFNTEAFF	TGTGCCAGCAGACAGGGATTCAACACTGAAGCTTTCTTT
TRBD1	TRBV6-5	-	TRBJ2-7	CATGESRGPYEQYF	TGTGCCACGGGGGAGAGCAGGGGGCCGTACGAGCAGTACTTC
TRBD1	TRBV18	few	TRBJ1-4	CASSPSGTGNEKLFF	TGTGCCAGCTCACCCTCCGGGACAGGGAATGAAAAACTGTTTTTT
TRBD1	TRBV2	many	TRBJ1-5	CASSYEGARQPQHF	TGTGCCAGCAGTTATGAGGGGGCAAGACAGCCCCAGCATTTT
-	TRBV4-1	many	TRBJ1-1	CASSQVAGAEAFF	TGCGCCAGCAGCCAAGTTGCAGGGGCTGAAGCTTTCTTT
TRBD2	TRBV11-2	many	TRBJ2-1	CASSTINRGLAVNEQFF	TGTGCCAGCAGCACAATCAACAGGGGACTAGCCGTCAATGAGCAGTTCTTC
-	TRBV27	many	TRBJ1-5	CASSWRADQPQHF	TGTGCCAGCAGTTGGAGAGCGGATCAGCCCCAGCATTTT
TRBD2	TRBV10-3	many	TRBJ2-1	CAISHTGRNNEQFF	TGTGCCATCAGCCACACCGGGAGGAACAATGAGCAGTTCTTC
TRBD2	TRBV10-2	many	TRBJ2-1	CASTLERGSRNEQFF	TGCGCCAGCACGTTAGAGCGGGGGTCTAGGAATGAGCAGTTCTTC
-	TRBV6-1	many	TRBJ1-6	CASRNTGLGSPLHF	TGTGCCAGCAGGAACACAGGGCTCGGTTCACCCCTCCACTTT
-	TRBV30	many	TRBJ1-2	CAWSPTGNYGYTF	TGTGCCTGGAGTCCCACAGGGAACTATGGCTACACCTTC
TRBD2	TRBV18	few	TRBJ2-3	CASSPIGAGTDTQYF	TGTGCCAGCTCACCAATTGGAGCGGGGACAGATACGCAGTATTTT
-	TRBV5-1	many	TRBJ1-1	CASSLGAGNTNTEAFF	TGCGCCAGCAGCCTAGGAGCAGGGAATACGAACACTGAAGCTTTCTTT
-	TRBV14	few	TRBJ1-2	CASSQGQFNYGYTF	TGTGCCAGCAGCCAAGGACAGTTTAACTATGGCTACACCTTC
TRBD1	TRBV5-6	many	TRBJ1-2	CASSWDREARGYTF	TGTGCCAGCAGCTGGGACAGGGAGGCGCGTGGCTACACCTTC
TRBD1	TRBV6-5	many	TRBJ2-7	CASLRGQGSYEQYF	TGTGCCAGCTTAAGGGGACAGGGTTCCTACGAGCAGTACTTC
-	TRBV29-1	many	TRBJ2-4	CSVGEGRNIQYF	TGCAGCGTTGGAGAGGGGCGCAACATTCAGTACTTC
-	TRBV5-1	many	TRBJ1-2	CASSLGQTYGYTF	TGCGCCAGCAGCTTGGGACAGACCTATGGCTACACCTTC
TRBD1	TRBV10-1	many	TRBJ1-1	CASSQLSRTGDCSTEAFF	TGCGCCAGCAGCCAACTCTCCCGGACAGGGGATTGTAGCACTGAAGCTTTCTTT
-	TRBV7-8	many	TRBJ1-5	CASSLTREQPQHF	TGTGCCAGCAGCTTAACCAGGGAACAGCCCCAGCATTTT
-	TRBV11-3	many	TRBJ1-1	CASSLLVGLNTEAFF	TGTGCCAGCAGCTTACTAGTCGGCTTGAACACTGAAGCTTTCTTT
TRBD1	TRBV7-8	-	TRBJ1-5	CASSGDRRNSLRSNQPQHF	TGTGCCAGCAGCGGGGACAGGCGGAACTCCCTACGTAGCAATCAGCCCCAGCATTTT
-	TRBV6-1	many	TRBJ1-4	CASTERTETEKLFF	TGTGCCAGCACAGAAAGGACAGAGACTGAAAAACTGTTTTTT
-	TRBV19	many	TRBJ1-4	CASSSRALEKLFF	TGTGCCAGTAGTAGTAGAGCCCTAGAAAAACTGTTTTTT
-	TRBV11-2	many	TRBJ1-6	CASSLVAGLGFSYNSPLHF	TGTGCCAGCAGCTTGGTGGCGGGTTTAGGTTTCTCCTATAATTCACCCCTCCACTTT
TRBD1	TRBV25-1	many	TRBJ1-3	CASSSTGAGNTIYF	TGTGCCAGCAGTTCGACAGGGGCTGGAAACACCATATATTTT
TRBD2	TRBV7-2	-	TRBJ2-5	CASSFRSGGDQETQYF	TGTGCCAGCAGCTTCCGTAGCGGGGGGGACCAAGAGACCCAGTACTTC
-	TRBV5-6	many	TRBJ2-5	CASSLKGQVRETQYF	TGTGCCAGCAGCTTGAAGGGGCAGGTGCGGGAGACCCAGTACTTC
-	TRBV19	many	TRBJ1-1	CASSIDKRTEAFF	TGTGCCAGTAGTATAGATAAGCGGACTGAAGCTTTCTTT
TRBD1	TRBV4-3	many	TRBJ1-2	CASSQLDRGGSGYTF	TGCGCCAGCAGCCAATTGGACAGGGGCGGTTCTGGCTACACCTTC
-	TRBV28	many	TRBJ1-5	CASTLGGVQPQHF	TGTGCCAGCACCCTGGGGGGGGTTCAGCCCCAGCATTTT
TRBD1	TRBV5-6	many	TRBJ1-1	CASSLTTGGVGTEAFF	TGTGCCAGCAGCTTAACAACAGGGGGCGTCGGCACTGAAGCTTTCTTT
-	TRBV7-3	many	TRBJ1-1	CASRPILQGSSEAFF	TGTGCCAGCAGACCAATACTACAGGGATCTTCTGAAGCTTTCTTT
-	TRBV7-2	many	TRBJ1-1	CASSWGPSEGEAFF	TGTGCCAGCAGCTGGGGGCCCAGCGAAGGTGAAGCTTTCTTT
-	TRBV9	many	TRBJ1-3	CASSGGGFSSSGNTIYF	TGTGCCAGCAGCGGGGGAGGTTTCAGCTCCTCTGGAAACACCATATATTTT
TRBD2	TRBV11-3	few	TRBJ2-1	CASSSRTSGHKSNEQFF	TGTGCCAGCAGCTCCAGGACTAGCGGTCACAAATCCAATGAGCAGTTCTTC